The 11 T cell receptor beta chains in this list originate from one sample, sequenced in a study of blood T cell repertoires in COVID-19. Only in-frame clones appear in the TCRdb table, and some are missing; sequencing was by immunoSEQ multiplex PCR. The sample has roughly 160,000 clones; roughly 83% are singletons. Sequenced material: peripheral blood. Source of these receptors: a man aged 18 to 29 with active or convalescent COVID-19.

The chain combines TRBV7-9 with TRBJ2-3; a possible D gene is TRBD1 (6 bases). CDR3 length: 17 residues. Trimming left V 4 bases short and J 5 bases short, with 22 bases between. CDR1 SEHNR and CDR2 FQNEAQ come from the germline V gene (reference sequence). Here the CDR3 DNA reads TGTGCCAGCAGCTCGAGCGGCGACAGGCAAGGAAAAGATACGCAGTATTTT. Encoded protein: CASSSSGDRQGKDTQYF.

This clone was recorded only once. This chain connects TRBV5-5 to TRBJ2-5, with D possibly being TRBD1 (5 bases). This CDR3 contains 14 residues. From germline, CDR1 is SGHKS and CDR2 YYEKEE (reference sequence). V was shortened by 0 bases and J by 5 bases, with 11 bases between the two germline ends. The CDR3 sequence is CASSLEIGAETQYF. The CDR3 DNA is TGTGCCAGCAGCTTGGAAATAGGGGCGGAGACCCAGTACTTC.

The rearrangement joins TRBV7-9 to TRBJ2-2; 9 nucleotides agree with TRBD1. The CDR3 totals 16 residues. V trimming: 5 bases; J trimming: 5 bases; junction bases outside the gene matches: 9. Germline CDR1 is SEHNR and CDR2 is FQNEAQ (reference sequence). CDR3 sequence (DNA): TGTGCCAGCAGCAAACAACAGGGGGCGAGAACCGGGGAGCTGTTTTTT. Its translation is CASSKQQGARTGELFF.

The DNA for the CDR3 is TGTGCCAGAAGCTTGTCGGGGGAGAGTTACAATGAGCAGTTCTTC. This encodes CARSLSGESYNEQFF. The chain links TRBV5-3 to TRBJ2-1, with D possibly matching TRBD2 (6 bases). TRBV5-3 is marked as an open reading frame, function uncertain. Trimming removed 1 base at V and 4 bases at J, with 12 bases between. This CDR3 spans 15 amino acids.

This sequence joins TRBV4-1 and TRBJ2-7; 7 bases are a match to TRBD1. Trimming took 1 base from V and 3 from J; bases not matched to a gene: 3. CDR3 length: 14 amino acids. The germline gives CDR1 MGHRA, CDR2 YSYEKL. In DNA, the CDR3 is TGCGCCAGCAGCCAAGTCTCAGGGGGCTACGAGCAGTACTTC. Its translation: CASSQVSGGYEQYF.

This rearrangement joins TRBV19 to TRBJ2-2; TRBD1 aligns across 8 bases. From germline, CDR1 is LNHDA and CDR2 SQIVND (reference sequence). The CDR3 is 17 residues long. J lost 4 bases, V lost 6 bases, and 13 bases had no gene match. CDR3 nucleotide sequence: TGTGCCAGTAGGGGGACAGGCCGAATTCGTGGCACCGGGGAGCTGTTTTTT. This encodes CASRGTGRIRGTGELFF.

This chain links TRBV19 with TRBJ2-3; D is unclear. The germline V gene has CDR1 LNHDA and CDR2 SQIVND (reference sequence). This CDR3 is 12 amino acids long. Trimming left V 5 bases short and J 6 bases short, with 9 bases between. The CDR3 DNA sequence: TGTGCCAGTAGTTCCACTACGGATACGCAGTATTTT. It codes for CASSSTTDTQYF.

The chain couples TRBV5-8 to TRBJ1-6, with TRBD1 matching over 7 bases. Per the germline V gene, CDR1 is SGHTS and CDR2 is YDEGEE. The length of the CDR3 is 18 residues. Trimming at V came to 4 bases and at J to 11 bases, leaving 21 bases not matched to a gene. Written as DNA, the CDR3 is TGTGCCAGCAGCCCGATCCCGCCTTCGGGACAGCACGACCCACCCCTCCACTTT. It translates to CASSPIPPSGQHDPPLHF.

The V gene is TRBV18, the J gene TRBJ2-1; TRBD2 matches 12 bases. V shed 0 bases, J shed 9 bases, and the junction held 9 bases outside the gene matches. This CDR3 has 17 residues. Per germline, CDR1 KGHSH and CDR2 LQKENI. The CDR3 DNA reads TGTGCCAGCTCACCACCTCTAGCGGGGGGGACACCTCGTGAGCAGTTCTTC. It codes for CASSPPLAGGTPREQFF.

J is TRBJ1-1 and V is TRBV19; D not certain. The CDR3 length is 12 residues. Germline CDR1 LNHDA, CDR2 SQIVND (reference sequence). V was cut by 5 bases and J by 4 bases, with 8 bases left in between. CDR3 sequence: CASSPGGTEAFF. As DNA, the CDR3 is TGTGCCAGTAGTCCGGGTGGCACTGAAGCTTTCTTT.

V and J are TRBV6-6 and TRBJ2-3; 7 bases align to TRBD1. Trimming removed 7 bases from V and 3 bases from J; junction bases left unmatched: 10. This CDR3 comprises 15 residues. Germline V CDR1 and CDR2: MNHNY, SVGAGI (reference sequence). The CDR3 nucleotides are TGTGCCAGCAAATCGACAGGGCCGAGAACAGATACGCAGTATTTT. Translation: CASKSTGPRTDTQYF.